A single sample gave rise to the 23 T cell receptor beta chains below, sequenced in a study of radiotherapy plus CTLA-4 blockade in lung cancer. Sequenced by immunoSEQ multiplex PCR; TCRdb stores in-frame clones only, minus some. The table shows approximately 80,000 clones, with 60% to 85% occurring only once. The sequences come from peripheral blood, collected from a patient treated with radiotherapy plus ipilimumab. Receptors were obtained from a human donor with non-small cell lung cancer whose response to radiotherapy plus ipilimumab could not be evaluated. Some clones in this sample may be carry-over from other donors' samples.

The rearrangement links TRBV11-2 to TRBJ2-5; 10 bases are a match to TRBD2. The CDR3 has 19 residues. Germline values: CDR1 SGHAT, CDR2 FQNNGV. Losses at the gene ends were 3 bases for V and 1 base for J; bases not matched to a gene: 14. CDR3 region: CASSLVPRASGGPQETQYF. CDR3 coding DNA: TGTGCCAGCAGCTTGGTCCCTCGGGCTAGCGGGGGCCCCCAAGAGACCCAGTACTTC.

This chain links TRBV2 with TRBJ2-3; tentatively, D is TRBD2 (5 bases). CDR1 SNHLY and CDR2 FYNNEI come from the germline V gene. V lost 6 bases, J lost 6 bases, and 16 bases lay in between. The CDR3 has 14 residues. CDR3 DNA sequence: TGTGCCAGCAGACTCCAGGCGGGTGGGGATACGCAGTATTTT. The encoded protein is CASRLQAGGDTQYF.

This clone is a singleton in its sample. This chain uses TRBV5-4 with TRBJ2-7; D is possibly TRBD1 (6 bases). The CDR3 is 13 amino acids. V lost 1 base to trimming and J lost 3 bases, with 8 bases between them. Germline V CDR1 and CDR2: SGHNT, YYREEE (reference sequence). DNA of the CDR3: TGTGCCAGCAGCTTGACAGGGAACTACGAGCAGTACTTC. Translated: CASSLTGNYEQYF.

This clone has a single count. DNA of the CDR3: TGTGCCAGCAGTTCCCGCCGGGAGGCTTTCTTT. Translated: CASSSRREAFF. The genes are TRBV6-5 and TRBJ1-1; no clear D. The germline CDR1 and CDR2 sequences are MNHEY and SVGAGI. The CDR3 has 11 amino acids. Trimming took 4 bases from V and 11 from J, leaving 11 bases between them.

This chain links TRBV15 with TRBJ2-5, with D possibly being TRBD1 (5 bases). The CDR3 consists of 16 residues. V gave up 1 base and J gave up 1 base, with 13 bases separating them. The V gene's germline CDR1 is LNHNV and CDR2 YYDKDF (reference sequence). CDR3 in amino acids: CATSRGGAAPQETQYF. The CDR3 bases are TGTGCCACCAGCAGAGGTGGGGCAGCTCCCCAAGAGACCCAGTACTTC.

V usage is TRBV19 and J usage is TRBJ1-5; D may be TRBD1 (5 bases). Looked up from germline, CDR1 is LNHDA and CDR2 is SQIVND (reference sequence). The CDR3 has 15 amino acids. The V and J ends lost 3 bases and 4 bases respectively, with 13 bases between them. CDR3 residues: CASSMEGLINQPQHF. DNA for the CDR3: TGTGCCAGTAGTATGGAGGGACTAATAAATCAGCCCCAGCATTTT. The full variable domain, rest sourced from reference TRBV19 and TRBJ1-5, is DGGITQSPKYLFRKEGQNVTLSCEQNLNHDAMYWYRQDPGQGLRLIYYSQIVNDFQKGDIAEGYSVSREKKESFPLTVTSAQKNPTAFYLCASSMEGLINQPQHFGDGTRLSIL.

V and J are TRBV18 and TRBJ2-7; D is perhaps TRBD1 (5 bases). From germline, CDR1 is KGHSH and CDR2 LQKENI. V was pared by 2 bases and J by 2 bases, with 7 bases between. The CDR3 contains 13 residues. CDR3 DNA sequence: TGTGCCAGCTCACCAGACAGAACCTACGAGCAGTACTTC. This gives the protein CASSPDRTYEQYF. The full variable domain, rest sourced from reference TRBV18 and TRBJ2-7, is NAGVMQNPRHLVRRRGQEARLRCSPMKGHSHVYWYRQLPEEGLKFMVYLQKENIIDESGMPKERFSAEFPKEGPSILRIQQVVRGDSAAYFCASSPDRTYEQYFGPGTRLTVT.

V usage is TRBV27 and J usage is TRBJ1-1; TRBD1 is a possible D gene (5 bases). Deletions cut 0 bases from V and 2 bases from J, with 7 bases between. Germline lookup yields CDR1 MNHEY and CDR2 SMNVEV (reference sequence). There are 14 residues in the CDR3. The CDR3 nucleotides are TGTGCCAGCAGTTTATCCGGGGGAAACACTGAAGCTTTCTTT. Translation gives CASSLSGGNTEAFF.

The chain uses TRBV27 and TRBJ2-5; 7 nucleotides align to TRBD2. Germline CDR1 MNHEY, CDR2 SMNVEV (reference sequence). V gave up 0 bases and J gave up 5 bases; unmatched junction bases: 3. The CDR3 totals 14 residues. The CDR3 DNA reads TGTGCCAGCAGTTTATCGTGGGGGGGTGAGACCCAGTACTTC. Protein: CASSLSWGGETQYF.

This clone was seen only once. This sequence joins TRBV7-2 and TRBJ1-2, with D possibly being TRBD1 (5 bases). Germline assignment: CDR1 SGHTA and CDR2 FQGNSA. The V gene lost 3 bases and the J gene lost 4 bases, with 12 bases spanning the gap. The CDR3 covers 14 residues. The CDR3 DNA reads as TGTGCCAGCAGCTTTGAGCAGGGAAGCTATGGCTACACCTTC. This translates into CASSFEQGSYGYTF.

The V call is TRBV28, the J call TRBJ1-2; the D is unclear. Germline V lookup: CDR1 MDHEN, CDR2 SYDVKM. This CDR3 comprises 17 residues. The germline V and J ends were trimmed by 2 bases and 2 bases, with 18 bases remaining between them. Written as DNA, the CDR3 is TGTGCCAGCAGTTTAATCCCTGGCAGTCGGGGAAACTATGGCTACACCTTC. As protein: CASSLIPGSRGNYGYTF.

The V gene is TRBV19, the J gene TRBJ1-1; D is uncertain. CDR1 LNHDA and CDR2 SQIVND come from the germline V gene (reference sequence). The CDR3 covers 12 residues. Between the trimmed V and J ends, which lost 5 bases and 6 bases, there was a span of 10 bases. In DNA form, the CDR3 reads TGTGCCAGTAGTGGAGGGATCCCTGAAGCTTTCTTT. Translating gives CASSGGIPEAFF.

The V call is TRBV5-5, the J call TRBJ1-2; D remains ambiguous. V lost 0 bases and J 8 bases, leaving 14 bases between the germline ends. Germline V CDR1 and CDR2: SGHKS, YYEKEE (reference sequence). The CDR3 is 14 residues long. The CDR3: CASSLEAEGRGYTF. Written as DNA, the CDR3 is TGTGCCAGCAGCTTGGAAGCGGAGGGCAGGGGCTACACCTTC.

V is TRBV2 and J is TRBJ1-5; a possible D gene is TRBD1 (5 bases). V was shortened by 9 bases and J by 6 bases, with 15 bases between the two germline ends. Germline V lookup: CDR1 SNHLY, CDR2 FYNNEI. This CDR3 has 13 residues. The CDR3 reads CASSSGGVQPQHF. The CDR3 DNA reads as TGTGCCAGTTCGTCGGGAGGGGTTCAGCCCCAGCATTTT.

This clone showed up just a few times. The J gene is TRBJ2-5, the V gene TRBV28, with 9 bases matching TRBD2. With V trimmed by 5 bases and J by 5 bases, 6 bases remained unmatched. CDR1 is MDHEN, CDR2 SYDVKM, per germline. The CDR3 contains 14 residues. The CDR3 DNA is TGTGCCAGCAGTCAATTAGCGGGGGCGGAGACCCAGTACTTC. This encodes CASSQLAGAETQYF.

The gene calls are TRBV7-2 and TRBJ2-3; 8 bases agree with TRBD2. Germline lookup yields CDR1 SGHTA and CDR2 FQGNSA. The CDR3 length is 16 residues. The V segment lost 5 bases and the J segment 1 base; nucleotides outside the gene matches: 8. For the CDR3, the DNA is TGTGCCAGCAGCCTCGGTGGAGCGGGGGGCACAGATACGCAGTATTTT. Amino acid sequence: CASSLGGAGGTDTQYF.

V is TRBV27 and J is TRBJ1-3; 7 bases map to TRBD1. Germline lookup yields CDR1 MNHEY and CDR2 SMNVEV (reference sequence). CDR3 length: 17 amino acids. Germline trimming cut 4 bases from V and 4 bases from J; bases unmatched to any gene: 13. The CDR3 loop is CASSSNTDRRGGNTIYF. The CDR3 DNA is TGTGCCAGCAGTTCTAATACGGACAGGCGTGGAGGAAACACCATATATTTT.

This sequence joins TRBV6-5 and TRBJ1-5, with unresolved D. Per germline, CDR1 MNHEY and CDR2 SVGAGI. Trimming removed 7 bases from V and 6 bases from J, with 16 bases in between. The CDR3 totals 14 residues. The CDR3 DNA reads as TGTGCCAGCACCTTAAATCTGGTCGGTCAGCCCCAGCATTTT. Translating it yields CASTLNLVGQPQHF.

This clone was observed a single time. The DNA of the CDR3 is TGTGCCAGCAGCTTAGGGACTGCACTCCAGCCCCAGCATTTT. Its protein is CASSLGTALQPQHF. The chain employs TRBV7-2 and TRBJ1-5; D is unclear. Germline assignment: CDR1 SGHTA and CDR2 FQGNSA. The CDR3 contains 14 residues. V gave up 1 base and J gave up 7 bases, with 11 bases separating them.

The CDR3 sequence: CASSQEPGLTNTGELFF. CDR3 sequence (DNA): TGCGCCAGCAGCCAAGAACCGGGGTTGACGAACACCGGGGAGCTGTTTTTT. The rearrangement joins TRBV4-1 to TRBJ2-2; maybe TRBD2 (5 bases). Trimming pared 0 bases from V and 0 bases from J, leaving 11 bases between. This CDR3 has 17 residues. The germline V gene encodes CDR1 MGHRA and CDR2 YSYEKL.

The chain is built from TRBV28 and TRBJ1-5; 8 nucleotides agree with TRBD1. The CDR3 length is 14 residues. With V trimmed by 6 bases and J by 6 bases, 7 bases remained unmatched. Germline assignment: CDR1 MDHEN and CDR2 SYDVKM. CDR3 loop: CASSPDRGIQPQHF. CDR3 nucleotides: TGTGCCAGCAGCCCCGACAGGGGAATTCAGCCCCAGCATTTT.

This sequence joins TRBV28 and TRBJ1-3; 10 bases align to TRBD1. After removal of 10 bases from V and 0 bases from J, the junction contained 12 bases not matched to a gene. CDR1 and CDR2 (germline): MDHEN, SYDVKM. The CDR3 runs to 17 residues. CDR3 region: CAIQGQGVKVSGNTIYF. The CDR3 nucleotides read TGTGCCATCCAAGGACAGGGGGTAAAAGTCTCTGGAAACACCATATATTTT.

This clone was found once. Other nucleotide sequences from this sample produce the same CDR3. V usage is TRBV28 and J usage is TRBJ1-1; TRBD1 aligns across 7 bases. V was pared by 1 base and J by 7 bases, with 6 bases of the junction left unmatched. This CDR3 is built from 14 residues. CDR1 is MDHEN, CDR2 SYDVKM, per germline. The CDR3, as DNA: TGTGCCAGCAGTTTATCTGGGACAGCTATTGAAGCTTTCTTT. Residues: CASSLSGTAIEAFF.